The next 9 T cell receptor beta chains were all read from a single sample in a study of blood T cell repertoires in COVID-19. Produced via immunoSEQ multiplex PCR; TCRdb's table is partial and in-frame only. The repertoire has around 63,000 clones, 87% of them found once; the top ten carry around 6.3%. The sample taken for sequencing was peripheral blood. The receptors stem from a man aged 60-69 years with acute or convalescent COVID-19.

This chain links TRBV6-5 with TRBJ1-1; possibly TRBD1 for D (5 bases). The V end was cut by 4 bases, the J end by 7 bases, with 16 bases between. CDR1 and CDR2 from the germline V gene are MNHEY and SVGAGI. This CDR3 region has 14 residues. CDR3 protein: CASSSATGVGEAFF. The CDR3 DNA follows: TGTGCCAGCAGTTCAGCTACAGGCGTTGGTGAAGCTTTCTTT.

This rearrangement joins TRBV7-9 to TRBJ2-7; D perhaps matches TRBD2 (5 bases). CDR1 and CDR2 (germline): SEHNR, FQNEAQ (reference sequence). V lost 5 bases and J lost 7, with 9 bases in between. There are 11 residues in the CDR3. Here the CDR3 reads CASSPRGEQYF. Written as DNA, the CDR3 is TGTGCCAGCAGCCCCCGGGGAGAGCAGTACTTC.

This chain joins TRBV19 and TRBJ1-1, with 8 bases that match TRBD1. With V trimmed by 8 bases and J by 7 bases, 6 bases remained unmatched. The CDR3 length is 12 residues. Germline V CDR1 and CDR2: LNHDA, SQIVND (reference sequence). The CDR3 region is CASAGQGIEAFF. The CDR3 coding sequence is TGTGCCAGTGCCGGACAGGGTATTGAAGCTTTCTTT. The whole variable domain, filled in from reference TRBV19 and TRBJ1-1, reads DGGITQSPKYLFRKEGQNVTLSCEQNLNHDAMYWYRQDPGQGLRLIYYSQIVNDFQKGDIAEGYSVSREKKESFPLTVTSAQKNPTAFYLCASAGQGIEAFFGQGTRLTVV.

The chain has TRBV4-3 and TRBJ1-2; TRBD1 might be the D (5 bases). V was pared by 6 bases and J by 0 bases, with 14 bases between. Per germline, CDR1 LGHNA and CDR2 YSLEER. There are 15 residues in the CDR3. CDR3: CASRPSSGANYGYTF. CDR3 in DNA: TGCGCCAGCAGACCATCCTCGGGGGCTAACTATGGCTACACCTTC.

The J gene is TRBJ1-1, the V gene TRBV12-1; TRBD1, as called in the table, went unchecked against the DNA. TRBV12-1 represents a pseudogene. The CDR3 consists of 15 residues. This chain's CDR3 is CASSSGGQGSTEAFF. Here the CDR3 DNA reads TGTGCCAGCAGCTCCGGCGGTCAGGGATCCACTGAAGCTTTCTTT.

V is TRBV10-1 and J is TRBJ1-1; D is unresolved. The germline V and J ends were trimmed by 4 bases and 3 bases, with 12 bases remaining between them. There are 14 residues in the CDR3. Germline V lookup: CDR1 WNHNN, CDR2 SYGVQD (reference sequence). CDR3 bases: TGCGCCAGCAGTGCGCAGGAGGTGCACACTGAAGCTTTCTTT. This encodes CASSAQEVHTEAFF.

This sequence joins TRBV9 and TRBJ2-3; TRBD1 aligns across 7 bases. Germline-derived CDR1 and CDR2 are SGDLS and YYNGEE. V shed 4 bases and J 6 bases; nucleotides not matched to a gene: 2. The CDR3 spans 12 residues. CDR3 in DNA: TGTGCCAGCAGCCAGGACAGGGATACGCAGTATTTT. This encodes CASSQDRDTQYF.

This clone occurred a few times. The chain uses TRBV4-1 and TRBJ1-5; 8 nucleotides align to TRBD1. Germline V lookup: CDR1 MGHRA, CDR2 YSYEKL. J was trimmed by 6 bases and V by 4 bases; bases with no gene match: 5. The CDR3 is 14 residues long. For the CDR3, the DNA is TGCGCCAGCAGCCCTGGACAGGGAGGTCAGCCCCAGCATTTT. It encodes CASSPGQGGQPQHF.

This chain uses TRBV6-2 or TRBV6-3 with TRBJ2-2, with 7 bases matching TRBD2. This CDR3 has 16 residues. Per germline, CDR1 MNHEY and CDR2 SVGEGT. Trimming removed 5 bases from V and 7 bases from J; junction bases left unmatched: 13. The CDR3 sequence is CASSRLAAGVVGELFF. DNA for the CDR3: TGTGCCAGCAGTCGTCTCGCGGCGGGGGTGGTCGGGGAGCTGTTTTTT.